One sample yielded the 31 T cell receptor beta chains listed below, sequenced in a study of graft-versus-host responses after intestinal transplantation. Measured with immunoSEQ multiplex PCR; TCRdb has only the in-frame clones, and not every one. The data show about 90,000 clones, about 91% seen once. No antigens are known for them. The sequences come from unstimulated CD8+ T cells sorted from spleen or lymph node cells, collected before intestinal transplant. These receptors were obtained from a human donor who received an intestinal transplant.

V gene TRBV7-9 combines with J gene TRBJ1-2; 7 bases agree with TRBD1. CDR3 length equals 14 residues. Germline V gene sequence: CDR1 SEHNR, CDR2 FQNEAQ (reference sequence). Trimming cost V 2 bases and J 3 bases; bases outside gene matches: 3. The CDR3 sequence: CASSLNRGDYGYTF. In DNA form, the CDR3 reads TGTGCCAGCAGCTTAAACAGGGGAGACTATGGCTACACCTTC.

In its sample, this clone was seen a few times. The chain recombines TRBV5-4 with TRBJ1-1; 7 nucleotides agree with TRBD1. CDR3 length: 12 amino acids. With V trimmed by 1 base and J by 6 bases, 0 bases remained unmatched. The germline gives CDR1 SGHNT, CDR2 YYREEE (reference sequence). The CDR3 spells CASSLTGAEAFF. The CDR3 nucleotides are TGTGCCAGCAGCTTGACAGGGGCTGAAGCTTTCTTT.

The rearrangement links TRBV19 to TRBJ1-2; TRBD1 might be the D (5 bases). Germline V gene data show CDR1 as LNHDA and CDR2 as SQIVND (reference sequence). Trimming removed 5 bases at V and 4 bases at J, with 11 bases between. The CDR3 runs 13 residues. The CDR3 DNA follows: TGTGCCAGTAGTGACATGGGGGGCTATGGCTACACCTTC. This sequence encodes CASSDMGGYGYTF.

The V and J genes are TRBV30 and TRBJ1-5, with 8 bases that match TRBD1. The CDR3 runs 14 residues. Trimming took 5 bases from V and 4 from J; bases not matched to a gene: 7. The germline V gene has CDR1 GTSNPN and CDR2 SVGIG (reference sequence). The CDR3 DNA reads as TGTGCCTGGGAAGGGACAGGCTTAAATCAGCCCCAGCATTTT. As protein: CAWEGTGLNQPQHF. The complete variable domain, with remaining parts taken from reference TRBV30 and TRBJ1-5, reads SQTIHQWPATLVQPVGSPLSLECTVEGTSNPNLYWYRQAAGRGLQLLFYSVGIGQISSEVPQNLSASRPQDRQFILSSKKLLLSDSGFYLCAWEGTGLNQPQHFGDGTRLSIL.

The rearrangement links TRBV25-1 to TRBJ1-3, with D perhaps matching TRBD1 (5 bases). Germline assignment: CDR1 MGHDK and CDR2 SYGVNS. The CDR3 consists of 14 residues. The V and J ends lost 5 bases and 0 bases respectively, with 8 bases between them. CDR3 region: CASSSGGSGNTIYF. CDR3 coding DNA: TGTGCCAGCAGTTCGGGGGGCTCTGGAAACACCATATATTTT.

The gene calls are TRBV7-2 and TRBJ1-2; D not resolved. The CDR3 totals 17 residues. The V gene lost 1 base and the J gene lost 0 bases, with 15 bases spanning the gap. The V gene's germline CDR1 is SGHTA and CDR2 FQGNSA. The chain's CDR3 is CASSLGKYVTPNYGYTF. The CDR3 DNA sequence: TGTGCCAGCAGCTTAGGAAAGTATGTTACACCTAACTATGGCTACACCTTC.

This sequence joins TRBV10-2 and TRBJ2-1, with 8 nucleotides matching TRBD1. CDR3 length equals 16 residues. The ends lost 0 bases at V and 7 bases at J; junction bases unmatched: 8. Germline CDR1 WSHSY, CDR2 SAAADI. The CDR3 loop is CASSESGTGRGNEQFF. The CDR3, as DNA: TGCGCCAGCAGTGAGTCGGGGACAGGTAGGGGGAATGAGCAGTTCTTC.

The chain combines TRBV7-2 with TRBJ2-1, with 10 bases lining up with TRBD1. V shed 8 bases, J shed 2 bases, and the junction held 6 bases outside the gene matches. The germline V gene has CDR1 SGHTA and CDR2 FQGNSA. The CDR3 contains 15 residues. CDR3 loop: CASGEDRGPYNEQFF. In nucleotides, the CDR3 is TGTGCCAGCGGGGAAGACAGGGGGCCCTACAATGAGCAGTTCTTC. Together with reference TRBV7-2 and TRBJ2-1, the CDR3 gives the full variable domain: GAGVSQSPSNKVTEKGKDVELRCDPISGHTALYWYRQSLGQGLEFLIYFQGNSAPDKSGLPSDRFSAERTGGSVSTLTIQRTQQEDSAVYLCASGEDRGPYNEQFFGPGTRLTVL.

CDR3 amino acids: CASSPETGDTYEQYF. In DNA, the CDR3 is TGTGCCAGCAGCCCCGAGACAGGGGACACCTACGAGCAGTACTTC. The chain links TRBV7-6 to TRBJ2-7; 8 bases are a match to TRBD1. The CDR3 has 15 amino acids. J lost 2 bases, V lost 5 bases, and 8 bases had no gene match. The germline CDR1 and CDR2 sequences are SGHVS and FNYEAQ.

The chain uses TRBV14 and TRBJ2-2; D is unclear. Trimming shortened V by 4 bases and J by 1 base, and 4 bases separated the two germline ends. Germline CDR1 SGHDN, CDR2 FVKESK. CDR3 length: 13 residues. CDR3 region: CASSLGNTGELFF. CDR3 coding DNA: TGTGCCAGCAGCCTCGGGAACACCGGGGAGCTGTTTTTT.

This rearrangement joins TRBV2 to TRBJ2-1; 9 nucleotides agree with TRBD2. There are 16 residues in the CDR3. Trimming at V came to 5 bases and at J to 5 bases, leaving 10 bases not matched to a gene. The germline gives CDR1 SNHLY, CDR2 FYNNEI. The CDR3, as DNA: TGTGCCAGCAGTCTTTACCTTAGCGGGAGAGACAATGAGCAGTTCTTC. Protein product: CASSLYLSGRDNEQFF. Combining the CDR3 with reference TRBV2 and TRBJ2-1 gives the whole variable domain EPEVTQTPSHQVTQMGQEVILRCVPISNHLYFYWYRQILGQKVEFLVSFYNNEISEKSEIFDDQFSVERPDGSNFTLKIRSTKLEDSAMYFCASSLYLSGRDNEQFFGPGTRLTVL.

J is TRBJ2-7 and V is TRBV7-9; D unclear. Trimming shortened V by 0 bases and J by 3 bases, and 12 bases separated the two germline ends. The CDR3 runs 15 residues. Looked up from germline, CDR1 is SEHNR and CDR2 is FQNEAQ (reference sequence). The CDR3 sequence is CASSLAPGSNYEQYF. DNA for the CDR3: TGTGCCAGCAGCTTAGCGCCCGGTTCTAACTACGAGCAGTACTTC.

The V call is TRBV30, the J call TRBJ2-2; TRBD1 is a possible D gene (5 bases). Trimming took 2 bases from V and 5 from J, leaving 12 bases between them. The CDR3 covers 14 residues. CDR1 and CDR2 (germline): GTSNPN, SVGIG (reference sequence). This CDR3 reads CAWSIGAGTGELFF. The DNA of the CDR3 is TGTGCCTGGAGTATAGGGGCAGGGACCGGGGAGCTGTTTTTT.

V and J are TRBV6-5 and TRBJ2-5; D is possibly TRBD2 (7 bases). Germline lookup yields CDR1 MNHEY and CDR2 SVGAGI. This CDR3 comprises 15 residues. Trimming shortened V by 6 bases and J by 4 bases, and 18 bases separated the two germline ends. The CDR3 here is CASRASLGGGETQYF. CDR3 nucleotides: TGTGCCAGCAGGGCCTCTTTAGGGGGGGGAGAGACCCAGTACTTC.

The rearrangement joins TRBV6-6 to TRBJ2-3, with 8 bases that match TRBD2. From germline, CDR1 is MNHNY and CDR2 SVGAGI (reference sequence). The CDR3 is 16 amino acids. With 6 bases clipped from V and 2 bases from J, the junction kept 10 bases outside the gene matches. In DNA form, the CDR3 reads TGTGCCAGCAGCCCGCTAAGGCGGGGGGACACAGATACGCAGTATTTT. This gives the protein CASSPLRRGDTDTQYF.

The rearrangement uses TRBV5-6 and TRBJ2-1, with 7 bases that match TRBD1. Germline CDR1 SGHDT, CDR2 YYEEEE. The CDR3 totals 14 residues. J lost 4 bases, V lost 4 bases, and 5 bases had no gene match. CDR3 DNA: TGTGCCAGCAGCCCCAGGGGACAGTACAATGAGCAGTTCTTC. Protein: CASSPRGQYNEQFF.

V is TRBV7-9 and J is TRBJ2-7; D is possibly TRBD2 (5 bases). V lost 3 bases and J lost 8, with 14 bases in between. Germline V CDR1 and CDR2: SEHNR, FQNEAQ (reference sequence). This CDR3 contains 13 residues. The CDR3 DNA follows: TGTGCCAGCAGCTTCGGGGAACTTACACAGCAGTACTTC. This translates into CASSFGELTQQYF.

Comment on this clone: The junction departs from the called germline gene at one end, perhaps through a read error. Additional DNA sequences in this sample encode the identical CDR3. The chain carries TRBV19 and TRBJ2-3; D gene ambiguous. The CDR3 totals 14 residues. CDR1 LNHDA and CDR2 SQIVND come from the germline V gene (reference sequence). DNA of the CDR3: TGTGCCAGTAGCATAGGCGGTAGCACAGATACGCAGTATTTT. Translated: CASSIGGSTDTQYF.

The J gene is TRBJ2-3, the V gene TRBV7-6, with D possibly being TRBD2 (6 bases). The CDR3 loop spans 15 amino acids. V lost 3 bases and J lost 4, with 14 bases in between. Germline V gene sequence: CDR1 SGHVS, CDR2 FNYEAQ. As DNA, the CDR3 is TGTGCCAGCAGCTTTGGGCGGGGAAGCTCAGATACGCAGTATTTT. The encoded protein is CASSFGRGSSDTQYF.

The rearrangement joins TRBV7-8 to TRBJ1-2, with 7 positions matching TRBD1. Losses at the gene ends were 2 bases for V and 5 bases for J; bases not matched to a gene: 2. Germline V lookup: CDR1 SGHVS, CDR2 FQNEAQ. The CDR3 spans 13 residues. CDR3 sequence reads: CASSLRGLYGYTF. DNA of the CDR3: TGTGCCAGCAGCTTAAGGGGGCTATATGGCTACACCTTC.

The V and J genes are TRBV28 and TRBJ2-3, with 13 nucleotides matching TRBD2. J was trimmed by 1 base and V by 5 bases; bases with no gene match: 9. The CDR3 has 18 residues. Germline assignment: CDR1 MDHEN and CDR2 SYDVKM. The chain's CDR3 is CASSLLAGGPLGTDTQYF. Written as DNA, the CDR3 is TGTGCCAGCAGTCTACTAGCGGGAGGGCCTTTAGGCACAGATACGCAGTATTTT. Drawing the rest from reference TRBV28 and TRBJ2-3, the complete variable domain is DVKVTQSSRYLVKRTGEKVFLECVQDMDHENMFWYRQDPGLGLRLIYFSYDVKMKEKGDIPEGYSVSREKKERFSLILESASTNQTSMYLCASSLLAGGPLGTDTQYFGPGTRLTVL.

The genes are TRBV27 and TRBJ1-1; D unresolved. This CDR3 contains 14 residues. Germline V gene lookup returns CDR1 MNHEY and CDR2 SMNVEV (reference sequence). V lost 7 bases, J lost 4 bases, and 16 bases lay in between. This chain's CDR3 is CASTHLPRGTEAFF. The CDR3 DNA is TGTGCCAGCACCCACCTCCCCAGAGGCACTGAAGCTTTCTTT.

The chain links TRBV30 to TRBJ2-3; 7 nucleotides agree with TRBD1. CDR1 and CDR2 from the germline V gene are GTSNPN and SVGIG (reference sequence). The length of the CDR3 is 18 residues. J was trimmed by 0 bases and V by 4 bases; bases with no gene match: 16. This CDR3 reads CAWTSSPGGPFSTDTQYF. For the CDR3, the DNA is TGTGCCTGGACCTCCTCCCCAGGGGGTCCTTTTAGCACAGATACGCAGTATTTT.

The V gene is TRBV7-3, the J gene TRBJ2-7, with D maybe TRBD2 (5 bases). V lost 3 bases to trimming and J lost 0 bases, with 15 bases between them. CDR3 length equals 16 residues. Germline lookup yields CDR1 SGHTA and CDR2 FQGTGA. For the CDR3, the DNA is TGTGCCAGCAGCTTGTCCAGCGGATTAAGCTCCTACGAGCAGTACTTC. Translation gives CASSLSSGLSSYEQYF.

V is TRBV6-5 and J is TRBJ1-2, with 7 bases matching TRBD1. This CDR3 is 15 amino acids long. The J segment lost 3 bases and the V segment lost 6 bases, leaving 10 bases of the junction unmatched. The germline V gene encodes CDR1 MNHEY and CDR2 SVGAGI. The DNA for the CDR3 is TGTGCCAGCAGGGGTACAGGGGAAATGGACTATGGCTACACCTTC. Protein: CASRGTGEMDYGYTF.

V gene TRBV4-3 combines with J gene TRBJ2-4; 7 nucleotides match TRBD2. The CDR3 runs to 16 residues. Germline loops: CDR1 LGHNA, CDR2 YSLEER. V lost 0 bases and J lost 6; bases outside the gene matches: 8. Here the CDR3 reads CASSQENGGGRNIQYF. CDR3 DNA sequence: TGCGCCAGCAGCCAAGAAAATGGCGGGGGAAGAAACATTCAGTACTTC.

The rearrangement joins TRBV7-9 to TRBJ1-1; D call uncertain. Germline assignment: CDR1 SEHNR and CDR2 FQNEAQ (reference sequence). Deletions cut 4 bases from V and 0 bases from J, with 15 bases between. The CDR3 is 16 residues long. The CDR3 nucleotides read TGTGCCAGCAGCTCCCTCCCCAGGAGGTTGAACACTGAAGCTTTCTTT. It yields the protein CASSSLPRRLNTEAFF.

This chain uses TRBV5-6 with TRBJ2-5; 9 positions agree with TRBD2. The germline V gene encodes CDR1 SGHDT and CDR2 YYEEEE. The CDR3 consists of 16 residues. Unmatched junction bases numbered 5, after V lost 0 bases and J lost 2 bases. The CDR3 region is CASSLASGILQETQYF. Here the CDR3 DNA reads TGTGCCAGCAGCTTGGCTAGCGGGATCCTTCAAGAGACCCAGTACTTC. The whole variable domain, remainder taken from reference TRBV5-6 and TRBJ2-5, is DAGVTQSPTHLIKTRGQQVTLRCSPKSGHDTVSWYQQALGQGPQFIFQYYEEEERQRGNFPDRFSGHQFPNYSSELNVNALLLGDSALYLCASSLASGILQETQYFGPGTRLLVL.

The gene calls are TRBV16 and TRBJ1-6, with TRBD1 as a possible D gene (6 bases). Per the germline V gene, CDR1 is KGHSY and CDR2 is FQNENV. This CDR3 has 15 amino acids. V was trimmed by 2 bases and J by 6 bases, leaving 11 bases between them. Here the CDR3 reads CASSQGQPFNSPLHF. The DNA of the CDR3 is TGTGCCAGCAGCCAAGGACAGCCATTTAATTCACCCCTCCACTTT.

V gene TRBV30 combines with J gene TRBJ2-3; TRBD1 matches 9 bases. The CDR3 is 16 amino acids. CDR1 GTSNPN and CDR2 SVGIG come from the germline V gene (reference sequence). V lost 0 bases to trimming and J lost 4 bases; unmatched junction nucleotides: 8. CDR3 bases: TGTGCCTGGAGTGTGCTTGGGACAGGGCTCCCAGATACGCAGTATTTT. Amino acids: CAWSVLGTGLPDTQYF. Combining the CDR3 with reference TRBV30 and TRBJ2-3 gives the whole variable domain SQTIHQWPATLVQPVGSPLSLECTVEGTSNPNLYWYRQAAGRGLQLLFYSVGIGQISSEVPQNLSASRPQDRQFILSSKKLLLSDSGFYLCAWSVLGTGLPDTQYFGPGTRLTVL.

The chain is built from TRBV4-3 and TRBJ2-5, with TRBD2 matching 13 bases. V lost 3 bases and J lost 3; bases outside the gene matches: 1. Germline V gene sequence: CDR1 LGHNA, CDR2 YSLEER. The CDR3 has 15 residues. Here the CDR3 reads CASSHGLAGEETQYF. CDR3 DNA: TGCGCCAGCAGCCACGGACTAGCGGGGGAAGAGACCCAGTACTTC.